This T cell receptor beta chain was observed in a study of cytomegalovirus exposure and HLA in healthy donors. Overall study findings and caveats: CMV serostatus stood as the only immune exposure information on hand. Productive status was seen about 90% or about 30% of the time for most TCR beta V segments in an earlier analysis. A missense DCLRE1C variant was associated with V- and J-gene trimming of TCR beta chains in a later analysis, and an independent cohort replicated the association.

Amplification used 60 Vbeta primers and 13 Jbeta primers. Some clones are missing from TCRdb's copy, which holds only in-frame ones; the method was immunoSEQ multiplex PCR. The table lists 99,000 or so clones, roughly 79% of them singletons. Comments on this clone: Its antigen remains unknown.

The CDR3 is 14 amino acids. Germline-derived CDR1 and CDR2 are SGHRS and YFSETQ. With V trimmed by 4 bases and J by 3 bases, 4 bases remained unmatched. This clonotype was sampled from a male donor in good health and CMV-seronegative. The sequenced sample consisted of PBMCs. This sequence joins TRBV5-1 and TRBJ2-5, with 9 bases identical to TRBD1. CDR3 DNA sequence: TGCGCCAGCAGCAAGGGGACAGGGAAAGAGACCCAGTACTTC. It is translated as CASSKGTGKETQYF.